This is a list of T cell receptor beta chains from one sample in a study of beta chain features in type 1 diabetes. Produced via immunoSEQ multiplex PCR; TCRdb's table is partial and in-frame only. The sample lists hundreds of thousands of clones, approximately 10% occurring once. Sequenced: naive CD4+ T cells from blood. Source of these receptors: a man aged 25 to 40 with type 1 diabetes. The CDR3 runs from the conserved cysteine through the conserved F or W. D genes are given only for firm matches. For some rows the clone size is stated as once, few or many, or as a class when expanded; others skip it.

>TRBJ1-2|TRBD1|TRBV13|few
TGTGCCAGCAGCTGGACAGGGGGCTCTGGCTACACCTTC
CASSWTGGSGYTF
>TRBJ2-7|.|TRBV5-1|.
TGCGCCACCGGAACAGGATCCCCCTACGAGCAGTACTTC
CATGTGSPYEQYF
>TRBJ2-2|.|TRBV12-5|once
TGTGCTAGTGCCCAACCAGGGGGGGAGCTGTTTTTT
CASAQPGGELFF
>TRBJ1-2|.|TRBV2|.
TGTGCCAGCACGACGGGGGACTATGGCTACACCTTC
CASTTGDYGYTF
>TRBJ2-5|TRBD2|TRBV7-2|few
TGTGCCAGCAGCTTAGCGCGGGGGGCCCAGGGGACCCAGTACTTC
CASSLARGAQGTQYF
>TRBJ2-7|TRBD2|TRBV7-2|.
TGTGCCAGCAGCTTCCTAGTAGCGGGGGTAGACGAGCAGTACTTC
CASSFLVAGVDEQYF
>TRBJ2-7|.|TRBV2|few
TGTGCCAGCAGTGAAGCTGGCGAGGGCAACGAGCAGTACTTC
CASSEAGEGNEQYF
>TRBJ2-7|TRBD2|TRBV5-4|.
TGTGCCAGCAGCACCGGCGGGGGGGCCTACGAGCAGTACTTC
CASSTGGGAYEQYF
>TRBJ2-2|.|TRBV5-4|few
TGTGCCAGCAGCTTCGCCGGGGAGCTGTTTTTT
CASSFAGELFF
>TRBJ2-6|.|TRBV19|few
TGTGCCAGTACCCCGCCTAGGACTGGGGCCAACGTCCTGACTTTC
CASTPPRTGANVLTF
>TRBJ2-5|.|TRBV7-9|.
TGTGCCAGCAGCCGATACGGGGAAGAGACCCAGTACTTC
CASSRYGEETQYF
>TRBJ2-7|TRBD1|TRBV18|few
TGTGCCAGCTCACGAAGGGACAGGGGGGCAGAAGGGATCTACGAGCAGTACTTC
CASSRRDRGAEGIYEQYF
>TRBJ1-1|TRBD1|TRBV28|few
TGTGCCAGCAGTTCCCAGGGGGCCGACACTGAAGCTTTCTTT
CASSSQGADTEAFF
>TRBJ1-1|TRBD1|TRBV7-3|.
TGTGCCAGCAGCCTCAGGGACAGGGGACATGATCGCACTGAAGCTTTCTTT
CASSLRDRGHDRTEAFF
>TRBJ2-2|TRBD2|TRBV11-3|few
TGTGCCAGCAGCTCATCCCCGGGGGGGGACACCGGGGAGCTGTTTTTT
CASSSSPGGDTGELFF
>TRBJ2-7|TRBD2|TRBV28|.
TGTGCCAGCAGTTTACCCGGGACTAGCTTCTCCTACGAGCAGTACTTC
CASSLPGTSFSYEQYF